This TCR beta chain was documented in a study of T-cell memory formation after mild COVID-19. General study points: What remained unconfirmed was the SARS-CoV-2 specificity of second-wave clones peaking on day 37. CD4+ contracting clones lay mainly in CM and EM, CD8+ ones in EMRA.

Trimming removed 1 base from V and 4 bases from J, with 13 bases in between. The CDR3 contains 15 residues. The TCR alpha and TCR beta cDNA libraries, bearing sample barcodes and UMIs, were generated by 5'RACE using constant-segment primers. TCRdb used MiXCR to reprocess the 5' RACE reads, holding one entry per CDR3 protein. The table shows roughly 340,000 distinct CDR3 sequences, with less than 25% occurring only once. This clonotype was seen only a few times. Its antigen is currently unknown. This TCR was recovered from a man in his late teens or twenties who had mild COVID-19 (a few samples of this study predate the infection). Cell type and time point are not known. Sequenced: PBMCs or a T cell subset sorted from them (not recorded which). The genes are TRBV12-3 or TRBV12-4 and TRBJ1-2, with D uncertain. CDR3 sequence: CASSLGDPRGYGYTF. The CDR3 nucleotides are TGTGCCAGCAGTTTAGGTGACCCTCGGGGCTATGGCTACACCTTC.